This T cell receptor (beta chain) was captured in a study of breast tumors, draining lymph nodes, adjacent tissues. At least ten counts were recorded for this clonotype. The lymph nodes were axillary draining lymph nodes from breast cancer patients. V gave up 8 bases and J gave up 8 bases, with 18 bases separating them. This CDR3 has 13 residues. TCRdb called the multiplex PCR reads again in MiXCR, with one record for every CDR3 protein. There are approximately 100,000 distinct CDR3 sequences in the sample; roughly 29% occur only once, and around 6% lies in the top ten. Sequencing was performed on axillary lymph node tissue. V is TRBV12-3 or TRBV12-4 and J is TRBJ1-2; TRBD1 might be the D (6 bases). This TCR came from a female donor with breast cancer. Some clones in this sample may be carry-over from other donors' samples. The CDR3 DNA is TGTGCCAGCGGATGCAGGGGCACGAGAGGCTACACCTTC. This codes for CASGCRGTRGYTF.